This is a list of T cell receptor beta chains from one sample in a study of blood T cell repertoires in COVID-19. Assay used: immunoSEQ multiplex PCR; TCRdb lists only in-frame clones, some missing. The sample has fewer than 350,000 clones; 65% to 90% are singletons. Input material: PBMCs or T cells enriched from blood (not recorded which). The receptors shown here come from a woman aged 40 to 50 with acute COVID-19. The CDR3 runs from the conserved cysteine through the conserved F or W. The order of the fields is D gene, clone size, CDR3 length, V gene, J gene, CDR3 protein, CDR3 DNA. A D gene is named only where the DNA matches it firmly. Some rows mark clone size as missing; the rest say once, few, many or name a class of expanded clone.

D gene: TRBD1
clone size: .
CDR3 length: 13
V gene: TRBV7-3
J gene: TRBJ1-1
CDR3 protein: CASSPNRGGEAFF
CDR3 DNA: TGTGCCAGCAGCCCAAACAGGGGCGGTGAAGCTTTCTTT

D gene: .
clone size: .
CDR3 length: 15
V gene: TRBV6-4
J gene: TRBJ2-1
CDR3 protein: CASSESSSSYNEQFF
CDR3 DNA: TGTGCCAGCAGTGAATCCAGTTCATCCTACAATGAGCAGTTCTTC

D gene: .
clone size: few
CDR3 length: 14
V gene: TRBV6-4
J gene: TRBJ1-1
CDR3 protein: CASSRGGGVTEAFF
CDR3 DNA: TGTGCCAGCAGCCGAGGCGGGGGGGTGACTGAAGCTTTCTTT

D gene: TRBD2
clone size: .
CDR3 length: 15
V gene: TRBV6-5
J gene: TRBJ2-7
CDR3 protein: CASSPTAGGPLQQYF
CDR3 DNA: TGTGCCAGCAGTCCTACCGCGGGGGGCCCCCTGCAGCAGTACTTC

D gene: TRBD2
clone size: .
CDR3 length: 15
V gene: TRBV7-2
J gene: TRBJ2-1
CDR3 protein: CASSSAAGSYNEQFF
CDR3 DNA: TGTGCCAGCAGTTCTGCAGCGGGATCCTACAATGAGCAGTTCTTC

D gene: .
clone size: .
CDR3 length: 11
V gene: TRBV6-5
J gene: TRBJ2-1
CDR3 protein: CASSYLSEQFF
CDR3 DNA: TGTGCCAGCAGTTACTTAAGCGAGCAGTTCTTC

D gene: TRBD2
clone size: few
CDR3 length: 14
V gene: TRBV6-5
J gene: TRBJ2-1
CDR3 protein: CASGDHGGANEQFF
CDR3 DNA: TGTGCCAGCGGGGATCACGGGGGGGCGAATGAGCAGTTCTTC

D gene: TRBD2
clone size: once
CDR3 length: 16
V gene: TRBV9
J gene: TRBJ2-1
CDR3 protein: CASSVGSGGSYNEQFF
CDR3 DNA: TGTGCCAGCAGCGTAGGGAGCGGGGGGTCCTACAATGAGCAGTTCTTC

D gene: .
clone size: .
CDR3 length: 13
V gene: TRBV5-1
J gene: TRBJ2-7
CDR3 protein: CASSSHQTYEQYF
CDR3 DNA: TGCGCCAGCAGCTCACATCAGACCTACGAGCAGTACTTC

D gene: TRBD1
clone size: once
CDR3 length: 16
V gene: TRBV9
J gene: TRBJ1-4
CDR3 protein: CASSVGDRATNEKLFF
CDR3 DNA: TGTGCCAGCAGCGTAGGCGACAGGGCAACTAATGAAAAACTGTTTTTT

D gene: .
clone size: once
CDR3 length: 13
V gene: TRBV14
J gene: TRBJ1-2
CDR3 protein: CASSRRVNYGYTF
CDR3 DNA: TGTGCCAGCAGCCGTCGGGTTAACTATGGCTACACCTTC

D gene: TRBD1
clone size: .
CDR3 length: 15
V gene: TRBV3-1/TRBV3-2
J gene: TRBJ1-2
CDR3 protein: CASSQLGQGQDGYTF
CDR3 DNA: TGTGCCAGCAGCCAGCTGGGACAGGGGCAGGATGGCTACACCTTC

D gene: TRBD1
clone size: .
CDR3 length: 14
V gene: TRBV3-1/TRBV3-2
J gene: TRBJ2-5
CDR3 protein: CASSLTGGWETQYF
CDR3 DNA: TGTGCCAGCAGCCTCACAGGGGGATGGGAGACCCAGTACTTC

D gene: .
clone size: .
CDR3 length: 15
V gene: TRBV15
J gene: TRBJ1-1
CDR3 protein: CATSRAGGANTEAFF
CDR3 DNA: TGTGCCACCAGCAGAGCCGGGGGTGCGAACACTGAAGCTTTCTTT

D gene: .
clone size: .
CDR3 length: 13
V gene: TRBV3-1/TRBV3-2
J gene: TRBJ2-3
CDR3 protein: CASSPRSPDTQYF
CDR3 DNA: TGTGCCAGCAGCCCAAGGAGCCCAGATACGCAGTATTTT

D gene: TRBD1
clone size: .
CDR3 length: 14
V gene: TRBV3-1/TRBV3-2
J gene: TRBJ1-1
CDR3 protein: CASSQRDRGRVAFF
CDR3 DNA: TGTGCCAGCAGCCAACGGGACAGGGGGCGAGTAGCTTTCTTT

D gene: TRBD1
clone size: .
CDR3 length: 13
V gene: TRBV2
J gene: TRBJ2-7
CDR3 protein: CASRHLDRVDQYF
CDR3 DNA: TGTGCCAGCAGACACTTGGACAGGGTAGATCAGTACTTC

D gene: .
clone size: .
CDR3 length: 11
V gene: TRBV11-2
J gene: TRBJ2-3
CDR3 protein: CASSLKDTQYF
CDR3 DNA: TGTGCCAGCAGCCTAAAGGATACGCAGTATTTT

D gene: .
clone size: .
CDR3 length: 13
V gene: TRBV28
J gene: TRBJ2-7
CDR3 protein: CASSLQGGYEQYF
CDR3 DNA: TGTGCCAGCAGTTTACAAGGGGGCTACGAGCAGTACTTC

D gene: TRBD1
clone size: few
CDR3 length: 14
V gene: TRBV9
J gene: TRBJ2-7
CDR3 protein: CASSVGTASYEQYF
CDR3 DNA: TGTGCCAGCAGCGTCGGGACAGCGTCCTACGAGCAGTACTTC

D gene: .
clone size: .
CDR3 length: 16
V gene: TRBV5-1
J gene: TRBJ1-2
CDR3 protein: CASSLGGSPANYGYTF
CDR3 DNA: TGCGCCAGCAGCTTGGGTGGGAGTCCAGCTAACTATGGCTACACCTTC

D gene: .
clone size: .
CDR3 length: 16
V gene: TRBV9
J gene: TRBJ2-2
CDR3 protein: CASSLPPTGMAGELFF
CDR3 DNA: TGTGCCAGCAGCCTACCACCGACAGGTATGGCCGGGGAGCTGTTTTTT

D gene: TRBD1
clone size: .
CDR3 length: 14
V gene: TRBV9
J gene: TRBJ1-6
CDR3 protein: CASSPRQGSSPLHF
CDR3 DNA: TGTGCCAGCAGCCCGCGACAGGGTTCTTCACCCCTCCACTTT

D gene: TRBD1
clone size: .
CDR3 length: 17
V gene: TRBV27
J gene: TRBJ2-4
CDR3 protein: CASSSYEPGQGRNIQYF
CDR3 DNA: TGTGCCAGCAGTTCTTATGAACCGGGACAGGGGAGAAACATTCAGTACTTC

D gene: .
clone size: .
CDR3 length: 17
V gene: TRBV10-2
J gene: TRBJ1-5
CDR3 protein: CASSEHLYRVVDQPQHF
CDR3 DNA: TGCGCCAGCAGCGAACACTTATACAGGGTTGTGGATCAGCCCCAGCATTTT

D gene: .
clone size: once
CDR3 length: 16
V gene: TRBV5-1
J gene: TRBJ2-1
CDR3 protein: CASSWSGDTSYNEQFF
CDR3 DNA: TGCGCCAGCAGCTGGAGCGGGGACACCTCCTACAATGAGCAGTTCTTC

D gene: TRBD1
clone size: .
CDR3 length: 13
V gene: TRBV6-6
J gene: TRBJ2-7
CDR3 protein: CATRGQRAYEQYF
CDR3 DNA: TGTGCCACCAGGGGACAGCGCGCCTACGAGCAGTACTTC

D gene: .
clone size: .
CDR3 length: 14
V gene: TRBV25-1
J gene: TRBJ1-2
CDR3 protein: CASSDVGSRYGYTF
CDR3 DNA: TGTGCCAGCAGTGATGTCGGGAGTCGCTATGGCTACACCTTC

D gene: .
clone size: .
CDR3 length: 14
V gene: TRBV5-1
J gene: TRBJ1-2
CDR3 protein: CASSTQTGLGGYTF
CDR3 DNA: TGCGCCAGCAGCACCCAAACAGGGTTAGGTGGCTACACCTTC

D gene: TRBD1
clone size: .
CDR3 length: 16
V gene: TRBV6-5
J gene: TRBJ2-1
CDR3 protein: CASSYPTGQGASEQFF
CDR3 DNA: TGTGCCAGCAGTTACCCTACGGGACAGGGGGCGAGTGAGCAGTTCTTC

D gene: .
clone size: .
CDR3 length: 15
V gene: TRBV5-1
J gene: TRBJ2-3
CDR3 protein: CASSVWGASTDTQYF
CDR3 DNA: TGCGCCAGCAGTGTGTGGGGAGCTAGCACAGATACGCAGTATTTT